This passage covers 10 T cell receptor beta chains from one sample sequenced in a study of blood T cell repertoires in COVID-19. Libraries were prepared by immunoSEQ multiplex PCR; TCRdb keeps only in-frame clonotypes and omits some of them. The repertoire holds 200,000 to 250,000 clones, with around 86% as singletons. The sequencing sample was made of peripheral blood. Receptors were obtained from an older woman who had recovered from COVID-19.

This clone was detected once. The chain joins TRBV19 to TRBJ2-3; perhaps TRBD1 as D (5 bases). The V end was cut by 5 bases, the J end by 2 bases, with 5 bases between. The CDR3 extends over 12 amino acids. Germline V lookup: CDR1 LNHDA, CDR2 SQIVND (reference sequence). The CDR3 protein is CASSGATDTQYF. The CDR3 DNA follows: TGTGCCAGTAGTGGGGCCACAGATACGCAGTATTTT.

This clone appeared many times. The gene calls are TRBV7-3 and TRBJ1-1; 8 bases fit TRBD1. Germline V CDR1 and CDR2: SGHTA, FQGTGA. The CDR3 loop spans 15 amino acids. V shed 4 bases, J shed 2 bases, and the junction held 6 bases outside the gene matches. The CDR3 loop is CASSSHGQGNTEAFF. The CDR3 DNA reads TGTGCCAGCAGCTCGCACGGACAGGGCAACACTGAAGCTTTCTTT.

The chain joins TRBV3-1 (or the pseudogene TRBV3-2) to TRBJ1-1, with 10 positions matching TRBD1. Unmatched junction bases numbered 3, after V lost 4 bases and J lost 4 bases. The CDR3 contains 14 residues. In germline, CDR1 is LGHDT, CDR2 YNNKEL (reference sequence). The CDR3 reads CASSRGQGSTEAFF. Here the CDR3 DNA reads TGTGCCAGCAGCCGGGGACAGGGGAGCACTGAAGCTTTCTTT.

This rearrangement joins TRBV7-2 to TRBJ2-7; a weak D match, TRBD1 (5 bases). In germline, CDR1 is SGHTA, CDR2 FQGNSA. V dropped 5 bases and J dropped 2 bases, with 16 bases sitting between them. This CDR3 contains 15 residues. This CDR3 is CASSPTAVGAYEQYF. CDR3 coding DNA: TGTGCCAGCAGCCCCACGGCCGTAGGGGCCTACGAGCAGTACTTC.

V gene TRBV2 combines with J gene TRBJ2-7, with 8 positions matching TRBD2. The CDR3 consists of 13 residues. Losses at the gene ends were 9 bases for V and 6 bases for J; bases not matched to a gene: 10. Germline V gene sequence: CDR1 SNHLY, CDR2 FYNNEI. This CDR3 is CARAFGGDLEQYF. The CDR3 DNA follows: TGTGCCAGGGCCTTCGGGGGGGACCTCGAGCAGTACTTC.

V is TRBV24-1 and J is TRBJ1-2; D not certain. The CDR3 contains 14 residues. V was pared by 4 bases and J by 8 bases, with 16 bases between. Germline assignment: CDR1 KGHDR and CDR2 SFDVKD. The CDR3 DNA sequence: TGTGCCACCAGTGACTCCAGGCGGGAGGAGGGCTACACCTTC. Residues: CATSDSRREEGYTF.

This sequence joins TRBV5-4 and TRBJ2-5; 10 bases are shared with TRBD1. Germline loops: CDR1 SGHNT, CDR2 YYREEE (reference sequence). Trimming at V came to 4 bases and at J to 7 bases, leaving 10 bases not matched to a gene. The CDR3 loop spans 15 amino acids. The CDR3 is CASSPDRGGMGTQYF. The CDR3 DNA is TGTGCCAGCAGCCCGGACAGGGGGGGTATGGGGACCCAGTACTTC. Full variable domain (outside the CDR3, taken from reference TRBV5-4 and TRBJ2-5): ETGVTQSPTHLIKTRGQQVTLRCSSQSGHNTVSWYQQALGQGPQFIFQYYREEENGRGNFPPRFSGLQFPNYSSELNVNALELDDSALYLCASSPDRGGMGTQYFGPGTRLLVL.

This chain connects TRBV4-3 to TRBJ2-2; 11 bases align to TRBD2. Trimming at V came to 4 bases and at J to 4 bases, leaving 5 bases not matched to a gene. The CDR3 has 16 amino acids. In germline, CDR1 is LGHNA, CDR2 YSLEER. DNA of the CDR3: TGCGCCAGCAGCCCCTTAGCGGGGGGGAGCACCGGGGAGCTGTTTTTT. It is translated as CASSPLAGGSTGELFF.

The V call is TRBV6-2 or TRBV6-3, the J call TRBJ1-1, with TRBD1 as a possible D gene (6 bases). Trimming removed 4 bases from V and 1 base from J, with 13 bases in between. The germline CDR1 and CDR2 sequences are MNHEY and SVGEGT. CDR3 size: 15 residues. DNA of the CDR3: TGTGCCAGCAGTTGGGGGGGCTCGGAGAACACTGAAGCTTTCTTT. Protein product: CASSWGGSENTEAFF.

The rearrangement joins TRBV6-5 to TRBJ1-1; D uncertain. V gave up 0 bases and J gave up 4 bases, with 12 bases separating them. Germline CDR1 and CDR2: MNHEY and SVGAGI. There are 15 residues in the CDR3. The CDR3 loop reads CASSYSRRVSTEAFF. The CDR3 DNA sequence: TGTGCCAGCAGTTACTCACGGAGGGTAAGCACTGAAGCTTTCTTT.